This record concerns one T cell receptor beta chain sequence. The authors' processing: Cell counts per sample came from amplifying reference gene primers. Libraries were prepared by immunoSEQ multiplex PCR; TCRdb keeps only in-frame clonotypes and omits some of them. The V and J calls and the clone size are those of that table, but D and trimming were determined from the DNA. The table includes about 50,000 clones, over 75% detected once. The record originates from a study of blood T cell repertoires in COVID-19. Study context: The United States, Italy and Spain supplied acute and convalescent COVID-19 samples. Sources were T cells, B-cell-depleted T cells, or PBMCs; the material itself was cDNA or gDNA.

Germline CDR1 and CDR2: SGDLS and YYNGEE. The CDR3 runs to 15 residues. V was cut by 4 bases and J by 2 bases, with 16 bases left in between. This rearrangement joins TRBV9 to TRBJ2-7; TRBD1 is a possible D gene (6 bases). The sequence came from a man aged 70-80 years with active COVID-19. Sequenced input: peripheral blood. CDR3 region: CASSPGQFGTYEQYF. CDR3 coding DNA: TGTGCCAGCAGCCCAGGACAGTTTGGGACCTACGAGCAGTACTTC.